This entry is about one T cell receptor (beta chain). The antigen is undetermined. The sample originates from a study of STAT3 mutations in large granular lymphocyte leukemia. Study-wide points: Treatment regimens differed across patients between samplings. Samples missed the first appearance of the clone. Every T-cell large granular lymphocyte leukemia patient had at least one immunodominant TCR beta clonotype. Persisting codominant clonotypes may have hidden a small pathogenic clone.

Tens of thousands of productive templates were obtained per sample on average. The data were produced by immunoSEQ multiplex PCR, yet TCRdb's version contains in-frame clones alone and is incomplete. Here the sample spans approximately 4,300 clones, approximately 54% being singletons. The germline gives CDR1 MGHRA, CDR2 YSYEKL. CDR3 length: 16 residues. Trimming cost V 3 bases and J 6 bases; bases outside gene matches: 9. The sequenced sample consisted of peripheral blood mononuclear cells. The TCR sequence derives from a man aged 55 to 70 with T-cell large granular lymphocyte leukemia. Some clones in this sample may be carry-over from other donors' samples. The chain uses TRBV4-1 and TRBJ1-2; the match to TRBD1 covers 11 bases. In DNA, the CDR3 is TGCGCCAGCAGCCACGGGGACAGGGGGTTATTCAATGGCTACACCTTC. Protein: CASSHGDRGLFNGYTF.